The 3 T cell receptor beta chains reported below all come from one sample, sequenced in a study of OX40 agonist ivuxolimab in advanced cancers. The protocol was immunoSEQ multiplex PCR, while the TCRdb copy is restricted to in-frame clones and leaves out a portion. The table records some 89,000 clones, approximately 79% of them present only once. This specimen was CD4+ or CD8+ T cells sorted from blood, taken in a trial of the OX40 agonist ivuxolimab. These receptors originate from an adult with an advanced solid tumor such as melanoma, head and neck, liver or kidney cancer.

The CDR3 here is CASSEAGTASNYGYTF. The CDR3 DNA is TGTGCCAGCAGTGAAGCCGGGACAGCATCTAACTATGGCTACACCTTC. The chain couples TRBV2 to TRBJ1-2; 7 bases match TRBD1. This CDR3 comprises 16 residues. CDR1 is SNHLY and CDR2 is FYNNEI in the germline V gene. The trim removed 0 bases at V and 0 bases at J, leaving 4 bases unmatched.

The rearrangement joins TRBV19 to TRBJ2-1; D is undetermined. The CDR3 is made up of 13 amino acids. Germline CDR1 LNHDA, CDR2 SQIVND (reference sequence). Trimming left V 11 bases short and J 2 bases short, with 13 bases between. Here the CDR3 DNA reads TGTGCCTGCGCGGTTAGGACCTACAATGAGCAGTTCTTC. Translating it yields CACAVRTYNEQFF.

The V gene is TRBV5-4, the J gene TRBJ2-7; possibly TRBD2 for D (7 bases). Germline V gene data show CDR1 as SGHNT and CDR2 as YYREEE (reference sequence). V gave up 4 bases and J gave up 1 base, with 21 bases separating them. This CDR3 region has 17 residues. The CDR3 loop reads CASSPGRAGAQSYEQYF. CDR3 sequence (DNA): TGTGCCAGCAGCCCTGGGAGGGCAGGGGCCCAGTCCTACGAGCAGTACTTC.